This entry describes one T cell receptor beta chain. As yet, its antigen is unknown. The sample belongs to a study of blood T cells in healthy people across ages. A second PCR of about 7 to 12 cycles used a sample-barcoded 5' primer and a J-beta primer mix. MiXCR, run by TCRdb on the 5' RACE reads, gives a single entry per CDR3 protein. The table lists some 1.5 million distinct CDR3 sequences, 28% of them singletons. General observations from the study: In older individuals, TCR beta diversity per million T cells was lower, falling roughly linearly with age.

The receptor's source is a woman between 25 and 40 years old in good health. Sequencing was carried out using blood.

CDR3 in DNA: TGTGCCAGCAGCTTAAGGGTCGGGGCGGCTTCCTACGAGCAGTACTTC. Translation: CASSLRVGAASYEQYF. The chain joins TRBV7-3 to TRBJ2-7, with D perhaps being TRBD1 or TRBD2 (5 bases each). Germline assignment: CDR1 SGHTA and CDR2 FQGTGA. With 1 base removed from V and 1 base from J, the gap between germline ends came to 14 bases. The CDR3 is 16 residues long.